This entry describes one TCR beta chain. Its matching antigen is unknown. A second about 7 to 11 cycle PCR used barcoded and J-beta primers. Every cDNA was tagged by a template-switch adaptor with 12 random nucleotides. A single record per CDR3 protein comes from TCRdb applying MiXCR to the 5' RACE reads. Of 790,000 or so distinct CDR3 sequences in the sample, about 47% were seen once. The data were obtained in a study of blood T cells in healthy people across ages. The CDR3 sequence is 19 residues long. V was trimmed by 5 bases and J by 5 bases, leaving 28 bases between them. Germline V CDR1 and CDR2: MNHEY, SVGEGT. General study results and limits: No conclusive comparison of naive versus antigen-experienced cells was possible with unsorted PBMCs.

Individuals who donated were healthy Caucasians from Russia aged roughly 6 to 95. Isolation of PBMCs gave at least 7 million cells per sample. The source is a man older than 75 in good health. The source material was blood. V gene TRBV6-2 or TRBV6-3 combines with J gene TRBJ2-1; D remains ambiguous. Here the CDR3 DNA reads TGTGCCAGCAGTAACCCCCCGAGGAGAAGGGCAAGGGCGGACAATGAGCAGTTCTTC. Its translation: CASSNPPRRRARADNEQFF.